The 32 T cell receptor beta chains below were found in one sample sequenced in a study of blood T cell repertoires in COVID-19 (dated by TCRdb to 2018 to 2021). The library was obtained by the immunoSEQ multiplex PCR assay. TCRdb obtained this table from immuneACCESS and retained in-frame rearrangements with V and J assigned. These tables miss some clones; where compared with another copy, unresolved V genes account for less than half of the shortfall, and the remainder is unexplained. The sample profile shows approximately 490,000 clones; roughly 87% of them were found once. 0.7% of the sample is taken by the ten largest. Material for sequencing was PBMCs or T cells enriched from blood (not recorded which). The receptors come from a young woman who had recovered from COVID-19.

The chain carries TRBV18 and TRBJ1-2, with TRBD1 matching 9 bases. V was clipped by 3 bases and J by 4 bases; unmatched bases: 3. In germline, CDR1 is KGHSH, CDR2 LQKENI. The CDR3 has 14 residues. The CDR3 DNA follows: TGTGCCAGCTCACCTAAGGACAGGGGCTATGGCTACACCTTC. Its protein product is CASSPKDRGYGYTF.

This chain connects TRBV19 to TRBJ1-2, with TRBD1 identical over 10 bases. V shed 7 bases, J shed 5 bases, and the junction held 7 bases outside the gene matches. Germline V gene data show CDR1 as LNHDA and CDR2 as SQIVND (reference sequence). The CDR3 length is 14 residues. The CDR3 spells CASIPGQGRYGYTF. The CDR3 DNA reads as TGTGCCAGTATTCCGGGACAGGGGAGGTATGGCTACACCTTC.

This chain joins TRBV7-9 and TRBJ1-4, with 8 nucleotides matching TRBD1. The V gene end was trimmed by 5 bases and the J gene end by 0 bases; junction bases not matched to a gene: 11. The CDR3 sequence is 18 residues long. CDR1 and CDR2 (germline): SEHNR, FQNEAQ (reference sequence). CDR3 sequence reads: CASSNTEGQETTNEKLFF. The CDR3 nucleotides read TGTGCCAGCAGCAATACCGAGGGACAGGAAACAACTAATGAAAAACTGTTTTTT.

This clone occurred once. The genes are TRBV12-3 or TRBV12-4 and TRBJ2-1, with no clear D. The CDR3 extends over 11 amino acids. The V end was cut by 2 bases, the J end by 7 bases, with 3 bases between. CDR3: CASSLPNEQFF. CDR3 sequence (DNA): TGTGCCAGCAGTTTACCTAATGAGCAGTTCTTC.

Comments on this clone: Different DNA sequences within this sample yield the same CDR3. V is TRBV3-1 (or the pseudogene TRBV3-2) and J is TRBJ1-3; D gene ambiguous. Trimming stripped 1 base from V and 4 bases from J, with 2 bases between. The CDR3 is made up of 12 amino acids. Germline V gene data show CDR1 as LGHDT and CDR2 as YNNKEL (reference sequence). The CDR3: CASSQAGNTIYF. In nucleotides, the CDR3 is TGTGCCAGCAGCCAAGCGGGAAACACCATATATTTT.

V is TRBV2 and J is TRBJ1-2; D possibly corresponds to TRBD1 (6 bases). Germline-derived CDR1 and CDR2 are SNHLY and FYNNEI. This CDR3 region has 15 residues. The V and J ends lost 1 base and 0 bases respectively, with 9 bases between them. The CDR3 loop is CASSEGQAPNYGYTF. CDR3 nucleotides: TGTGCCAGCAGTGAAGGACAGGCCCCTAACTATGGCTACACCTTC. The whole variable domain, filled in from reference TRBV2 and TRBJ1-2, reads EPEVTQTPSHQVTQMGQEVILRCVPISNHLYFYWYRQILGQKVEFLVSFYNNEISEKSEIFDDQFSVERPDGSNFTLKIRSTKLEDSAMYFCASSEGQAPNYGYTFGSGTRLTVV.

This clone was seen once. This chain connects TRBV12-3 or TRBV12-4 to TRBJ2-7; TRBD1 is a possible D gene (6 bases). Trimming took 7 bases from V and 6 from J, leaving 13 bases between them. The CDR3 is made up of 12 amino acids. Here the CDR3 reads CASTRDTLEQYF. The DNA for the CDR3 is TGTGCCAGCACTCGGGACACGCTCGAGCAGTACTTC.

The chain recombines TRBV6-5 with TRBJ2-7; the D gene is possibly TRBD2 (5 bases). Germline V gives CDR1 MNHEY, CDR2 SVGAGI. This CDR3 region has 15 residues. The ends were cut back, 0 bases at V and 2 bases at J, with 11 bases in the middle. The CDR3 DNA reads TGTGCCAGCAGTTACTCCGGGGAATCCGCCTACGAGCAGTACTTC. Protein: CASSYSGESAYEQYF.

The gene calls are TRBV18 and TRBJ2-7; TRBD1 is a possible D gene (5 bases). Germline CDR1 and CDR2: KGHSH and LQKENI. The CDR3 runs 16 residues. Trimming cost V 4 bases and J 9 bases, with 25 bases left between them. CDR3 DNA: TGTGCCAGCTCACGTTCGGCTCTTGGCTTCAACCAGGGGCAGTACTTC. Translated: CASSRSALGFNQGQYF.

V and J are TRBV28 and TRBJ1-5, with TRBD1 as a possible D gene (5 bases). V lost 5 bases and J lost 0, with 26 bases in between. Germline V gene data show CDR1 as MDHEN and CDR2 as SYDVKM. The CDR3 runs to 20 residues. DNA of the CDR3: TGTGCCAGCAGTCCCCTTGGCCCCCTCGACAGCATCTATAGCAATCAGCCCCAGCATTTT. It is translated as CASSPLGPLDSIYSNQPQHF.

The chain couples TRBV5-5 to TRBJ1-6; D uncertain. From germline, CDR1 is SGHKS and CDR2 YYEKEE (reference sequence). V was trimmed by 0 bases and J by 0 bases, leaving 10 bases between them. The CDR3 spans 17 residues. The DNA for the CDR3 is TGTGCCAGCAGCTTGGATGGCTCAAGCTCCTATAATTCACCCCTCCACTTT. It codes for CASSLDGSSSYNSPLHF.

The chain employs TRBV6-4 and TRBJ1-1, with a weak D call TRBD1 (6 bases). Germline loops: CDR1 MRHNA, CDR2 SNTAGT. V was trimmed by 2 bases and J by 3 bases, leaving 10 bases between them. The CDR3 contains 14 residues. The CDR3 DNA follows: TGTGCCAGCAGTGACATCCCAGGGGACACTGAAGCTTTCTTT. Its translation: CASSDIPGDTEAFF.

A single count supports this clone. CDR3 sequence: CASTLSGIAAQTSTDTQYF. The CDR3 DNA is TGTGCCAGTACCCTATCGGGAATAGCGGCTCAAACTAGCACAGATACGCAGTATTTT. The V call is TRBV19, the J call TRBJ2-3; perhaps TRBD2 as D (6 bases). Germline V gene sequence: CDR1 LNHDA, CDR2 SQIVND (reference sequence). Trimming removed 7 bases from V and 0 bases from J, with 26 bases in between. The CDR3 runs to 19 residues.

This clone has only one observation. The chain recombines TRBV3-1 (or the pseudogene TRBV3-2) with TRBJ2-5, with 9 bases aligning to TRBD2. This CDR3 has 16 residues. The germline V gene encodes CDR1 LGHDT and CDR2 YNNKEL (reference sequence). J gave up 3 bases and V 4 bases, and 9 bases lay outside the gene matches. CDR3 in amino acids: CASSPAGGPSEETQYF. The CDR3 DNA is TGTGCCAGCAGCCCAGCGGGGGGCCCTTCTGAAGAGACCCAGTACTTC.

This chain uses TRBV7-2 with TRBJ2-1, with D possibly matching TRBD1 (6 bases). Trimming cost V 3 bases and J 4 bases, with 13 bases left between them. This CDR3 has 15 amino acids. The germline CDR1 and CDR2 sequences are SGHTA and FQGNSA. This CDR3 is CASSFGAGAYNEQFF. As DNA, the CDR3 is TGTGCCAGCAGCTTTGGGGCAGGGGCTTACAATGAGCAGTTCTTC. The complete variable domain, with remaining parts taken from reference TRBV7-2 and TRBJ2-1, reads GAGVSQSPSNKVTEKGKDVELRCDPISGHTALYWYRQSLGQGLEFLIYFQGNSAPDKSGLPSDRFSAERTGGSVSTLTIQRTQQEDSAVYLCASSFGAGAYNEQFFGPGTRLTVL.

CDR3 DNA sequence: TGTGCCAGCAGCTTGACGGGGGCTGGGGCCAACGTCCTGACTTTC. Translating gives CASSLTGAGANVLTF. The V call is TRBV5-6, the J call TRBJ2-6, with D possibly TRBD2 on 6 matching bases. This CDR3 contains 15 residues. Deletions cut 1 base from V and 2 bases from J, with 7 bases between. Germline V gives CDR1 SGHDT, CDR2 YYEEEE.

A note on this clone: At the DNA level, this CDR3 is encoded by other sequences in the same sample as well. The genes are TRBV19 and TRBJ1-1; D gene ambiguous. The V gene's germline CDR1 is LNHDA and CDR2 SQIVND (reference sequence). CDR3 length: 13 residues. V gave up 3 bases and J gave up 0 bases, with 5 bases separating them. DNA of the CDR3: TGTGCCAGTAGTATTACATTGAACACTGAAGCTTTCTTT. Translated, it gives CASSITLNTEAFF.

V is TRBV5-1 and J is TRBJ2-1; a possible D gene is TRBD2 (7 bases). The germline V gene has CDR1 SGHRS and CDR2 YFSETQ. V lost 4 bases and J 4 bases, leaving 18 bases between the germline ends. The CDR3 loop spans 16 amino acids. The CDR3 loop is CASSERAGAGYNEQFF. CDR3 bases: TGCGCCAGCAGCGAGCGGGCGGGGGCCGGGTACAATGAGCAGTTCTTC.

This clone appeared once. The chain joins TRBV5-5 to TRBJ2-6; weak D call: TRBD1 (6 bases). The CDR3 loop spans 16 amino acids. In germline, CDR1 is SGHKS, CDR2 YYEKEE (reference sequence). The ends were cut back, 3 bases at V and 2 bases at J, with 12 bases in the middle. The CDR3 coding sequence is TGTGCCAGCAGCTCCACAGGGTTGACTGGGGCCAACGTCCTGACTTTC. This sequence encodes CASSSTGLTGANVLTF.

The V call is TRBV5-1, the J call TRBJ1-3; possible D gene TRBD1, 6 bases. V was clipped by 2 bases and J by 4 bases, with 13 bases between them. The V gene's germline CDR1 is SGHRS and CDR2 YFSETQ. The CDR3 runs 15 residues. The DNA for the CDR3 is TGCGCCAGCAGCTTAAACAGGGCACCAGGAAACACCATATATTTT. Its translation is CASSLNRAPGNTIYF.

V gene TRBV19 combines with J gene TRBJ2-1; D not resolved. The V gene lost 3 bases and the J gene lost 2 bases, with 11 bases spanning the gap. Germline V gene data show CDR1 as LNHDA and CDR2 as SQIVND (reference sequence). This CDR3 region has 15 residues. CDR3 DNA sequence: TGTGCCAGTAGTATGGATTGGCGGCCCTACAATGAGCAGTTCTTC. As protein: CASSMDWRPYNEQFF.

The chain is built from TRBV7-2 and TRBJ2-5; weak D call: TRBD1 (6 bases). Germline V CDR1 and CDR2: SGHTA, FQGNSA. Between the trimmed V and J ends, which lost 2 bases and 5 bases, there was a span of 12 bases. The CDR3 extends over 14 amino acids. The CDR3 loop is CASSLSRRGETQYF. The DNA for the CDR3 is TGTGCCAGCAGCTTAAGTCGTAGGGGGGAGACCCAGTACTTC.

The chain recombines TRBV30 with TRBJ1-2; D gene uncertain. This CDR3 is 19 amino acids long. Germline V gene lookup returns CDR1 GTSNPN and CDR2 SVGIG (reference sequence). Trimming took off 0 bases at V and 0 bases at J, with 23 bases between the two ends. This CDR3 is CAWSVRLRLTDLTNYGYTF. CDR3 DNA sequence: TGTGCCTGGAGTGTCCGGTTGCGTCTCACAGATCTAACTAACTATGGCTACACCTTC.

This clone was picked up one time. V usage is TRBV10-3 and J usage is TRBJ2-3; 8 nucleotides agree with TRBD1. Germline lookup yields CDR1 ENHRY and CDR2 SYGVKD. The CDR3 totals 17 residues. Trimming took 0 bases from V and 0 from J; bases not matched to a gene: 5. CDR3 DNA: TGTGCCATCAGTGAGTCAACGGACAGGGCTAGCACAGATACGCAGTATTTT. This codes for CAISESTDRASTDTQYF.

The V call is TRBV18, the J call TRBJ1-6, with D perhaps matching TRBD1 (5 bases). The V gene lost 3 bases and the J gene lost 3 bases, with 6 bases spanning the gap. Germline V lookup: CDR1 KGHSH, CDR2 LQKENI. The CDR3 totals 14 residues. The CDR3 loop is CASSPGGYNSPLHF. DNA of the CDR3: TGTGCCAGCTCACCGGGGGGCTATAATTCACCCCTCCACTTT. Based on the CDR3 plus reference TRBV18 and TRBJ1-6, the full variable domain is NAGVMQNPRHLVRRRGQEARLRCSPMKGHSHVYWYRQLPEEGLKFMVYLQKENIIDESGMPKERFSAEFPKEGPSILRIQQVVRGDSAAYFCASSPGGYNSPLHFGNGTRLTVT.

The CDR3 loop reads CASSPTSSNYGYTF. In nucleotides, the CDR3 is TGTGCCAGCAGCCCTACGTCGTCGAACTATGGCTACACCTTC. This chain connects TRBV7-8 to TRBJ1-2; unclear D gene. The CDR3 runs to 14 residues. V shed 5 bases and J shed 2 bases, with 12 bases lying between them. Germline V gene data show CDR1 as SGHVS and CDR2 as FQNEAQ.

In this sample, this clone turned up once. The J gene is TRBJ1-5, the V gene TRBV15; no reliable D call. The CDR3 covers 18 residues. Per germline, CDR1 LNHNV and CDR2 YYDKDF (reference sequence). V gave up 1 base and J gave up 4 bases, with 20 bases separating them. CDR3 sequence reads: CATSRALGGARGNQPQHF. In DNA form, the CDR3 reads TGTGCCACCAGCAGAGCCTTGGGAGGCGCCCGTGGTAATCAGCCCCAGCATTTT.

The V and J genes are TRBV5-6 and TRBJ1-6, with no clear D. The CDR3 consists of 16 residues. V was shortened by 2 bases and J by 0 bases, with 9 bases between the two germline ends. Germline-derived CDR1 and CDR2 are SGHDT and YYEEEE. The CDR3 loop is CASSFFMSSYNSPLHF. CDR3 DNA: TGTGCCAGCAGCTTCTTCATGAGCTCCTATAATTCACCCCTCCACTTT.

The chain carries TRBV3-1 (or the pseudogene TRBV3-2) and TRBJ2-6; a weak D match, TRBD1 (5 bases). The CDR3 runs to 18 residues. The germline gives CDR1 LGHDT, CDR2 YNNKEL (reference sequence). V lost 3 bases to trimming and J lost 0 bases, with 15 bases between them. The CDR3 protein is CASSHQYDSHSGANVLTF. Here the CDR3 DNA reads TGTGCCAGCAGCCACCAATATGACAGCCACTCTGGGGCCAACGTCCTGACTTTC.

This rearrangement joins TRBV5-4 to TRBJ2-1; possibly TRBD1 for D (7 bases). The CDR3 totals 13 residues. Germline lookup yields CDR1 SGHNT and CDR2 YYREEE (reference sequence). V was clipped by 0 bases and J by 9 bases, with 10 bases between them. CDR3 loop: CASSLDQGGEQFF. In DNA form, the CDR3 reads TGTGCCAGCAGCTTGGACCAGGGGGGTGAGCAGTTCTTC.

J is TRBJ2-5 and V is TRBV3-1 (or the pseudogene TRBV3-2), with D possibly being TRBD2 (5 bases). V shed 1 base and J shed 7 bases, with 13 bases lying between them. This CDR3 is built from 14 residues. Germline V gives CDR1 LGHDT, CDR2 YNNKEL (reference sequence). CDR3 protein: CASSQGVSVGTQYF. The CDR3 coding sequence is TGTGCCAGCAGCCAAGGAGTTAGCGTAGGGACCCAGTACTTC.

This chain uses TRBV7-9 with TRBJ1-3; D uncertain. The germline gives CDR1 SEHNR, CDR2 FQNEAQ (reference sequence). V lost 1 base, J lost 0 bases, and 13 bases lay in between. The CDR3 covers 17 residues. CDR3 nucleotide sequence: TGTGCCAGCAGCTTAGAGGGTGACTACCTCTCTGGAAACACCATATATTTT. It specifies CASSLEGDYLSGNTIYF.